The clone carrying this TCR beta chain was recorded at least ten times. These data come from a study of neurological immune-mediated disorders. In germline, CDR1 is KGHSH, CDR2 LQKENI. The CDR3 sequence is 14 residues long. Trimming shortened V by 1 base and J by 2 bases, and 7 bases separated the two germline ends. The sorted libraries started from 1 million CD4+ or CD8+ T cells. 5'RACE with 10-nucleotide random UMIs generated the cDNA. In TCRdb, the 5' RACE reads were re-called with MiXCR into one record per CDR3 protein. The sample lists about 41,000 distinct CDR3 sequences, 13% to 15% occurring once.

V gene TRBV18 combines with J gene TRBJ2-3; D uncertain. The sequence came from a woman aged 60-75 years with HTLV-1-associated myelopathy (HAM/TSP). Sequencing was carried out using CD4+ T cells from blood. The CDR3: CASSPRADTDTQYF. CDR3 DNA: TGTGCCAGCTCACCACGGGCAGACACAGATACGCAGTATTTT.